The source of this T cell receptor (beta chain) is a study of neoadjuvant anti-PD-1 for oral cavity cancer (dated by TCRdb to about 2021). In terms of the full investigation: Patients mostly received three to four biweekly doses of nivolumab at 3 mg/kg before curative-intent surgical resection. The parent correlative cohort had approximately twelve patients and a response rate of roughly 34%. A fourth nivolumab dose was given around day 43 to patients without progression, and definitive surgical resection was performed in those patients on days 50-56. Patients with complete response, partial response or stable disease by RECIST 1.1 were defined as responders, whereas patients with progression were defined as non-responders.

This clone came up a few times. No antigen is known for it. Because the CDR3's place on the DNA is in doubt, the DNA is left out and the CDR3 is given as listed by TCRdb. Study-wide findings and limitations: After neoadjuvant nivolumab, significantly higher T cell clonality (Gini index) was found within PBMCs in non-responders than in responders. Higher pretreatment blood TCRbeta clonality and lower post-treatment tumor TCRbeta clonality were correlated with higher pretreatment blood Treg/Th17 ratios. Only a few patients per response group were included in the TCR analyses, and larger cohorts for validation were called for by the authors.

The time point label on this specimen signifies: after neoadjuvant nivolumab, at surgical resection. None of the patients had received prior systemic or radiation treatment, and all were newly diagnosed with stage II-IVA oral cavity squamous cell carcinoma. The cohort consisted of patients with HPV-negative, locally advanced oral cavity squamous cell carcinoma. Peripheral blood mononuclear cells were analyzed directly, without maintenance or expansion in culture. Samples came from a longitudinal correlative study of a single-arm phase II trial of neoadjuvant nivolumab in oral cavity squamous cell carcinoma. Subject-matched pre- and post-treatment PBMCs and tumors from three responders and three non-responders were subjected to genomic DNA-based TCRbeta sequencing. Peripheral blood mononuclear cells were collected once before nivolumab treatment and again after treatment, at the time of surgery. The Maxwell RSC DNA from Cells kit was used to extract genomic DNA from PBMCs.

Reading from cysteine to phenylalanine, the CDR3 counts 15 amino acids. PBMC libraries used mostly about 0.5 ug of input genomic DNA for deep sequencing, with six replicates per sample. Following the manufacturer's instructions, the team built TCRbeta libraries using the immunoSEQ hsTCRbeta kit. Sequencing of the completed libraries took place using an Illumina NovaSeq 6000 S4 flow cell after they had been pooled to 3 nM. Concerning the study's data processing: The immunoSEQ Analyzer was used for raw data preprocessing and quality control. The analysis was restricted to productive rearrangements, with each unique CDR3 amino acid sequence defining a clonotype. Using the R package tcR, the researchers computed the Gini-Simpson index as their estimate of repertoire clonality. Student's t test was used to compare Gini indices, while Pearson correlation assessed associations with tumor size change. Entries here come from immuneACCESS through TCRdb and include only in-frame sequences with V and J called. Some clones fail to appear in such tables; in the studies checked, an unresolved V gene covers under half of the shortfall, and the cause of the remainder is unknown. The V and J calls and clone size come from that table; D and trimming were worked out from the DNA. The sample table records fewer than 10,000 clones; about three fifths of these occur just once. The ten largest make up 3.5% to 4.5% of the sample.

The sequenced sample was PBMCs, obtained after nivolumab (anti-PD-1) treatment. The chain links TRBV21-1 with TRBJ1-1. TRBV21-1 is a documented pseudogene. The sequence came from a person between 40 and 85 years old with oral cavity squamous cell carcinoma. The CDR3 loop reads CASSKVGVGNTEAFF.